The entry below gives a single T cell receptor beta chain sequence along with its context. Its specificity is not known. Germline V CDR1 and CDR2: MNHNY, SVGAGI (reference sequence). CDR3 size: 12 residues. Trimming cost V 4 bases and J 8 bases; bases outside gene matches: 0. The entry originates in a study of lymphopenia after photon versus proton radiotherapy. Measured with immunoSEQ multiplex PCR; TCRdb has only the in-frame clones, and not every one. The table shows more than 9,500 clones, with roughly nine tenths occurring only once. Study results and limitations: Better survival with proton therapy was suggested as possible, not demonstrated.

The clonotype comes from a man aged 55 to 70 with pancreatic cancer. The V call is TRBV6-6, the J call TRBJ1-2, with 11 positions matching TRBD1. The input for sequencing was peripheral blood, taken from a patient treated with photon-based radiotherapy. CDR3 in DNA: TGTGCCAGCAGTTGGACAGGGGGCGGCTACACCTTC. Translating gives CASSWTGGGYTF.